The rows below give T cell receptor beta chains drawn from one sample of a study of blood T cell repertoires in COVID-19. The data were produced by immunoSEQ multiplex PCR, yet TCRdb's version contains in-frame clones alone and is incomplete. This sample has 250,000 to 300,000 clones, with around 90% found just once. Material: peripheral blood. The source of these receptors is a woman in her 70s with COVID-19, enrolled during active disease. CDR3s include the opening cysteine and the closing phenylalanine or tryptophan.

TRBJ2-7	TRBV28	14	CASRTGQGVFEQYF
TRBJ2-2	TRBV7-3	13	CASSLQRTGELFF
TRBJ1-1	TRBV7-2	12	CASSPHNTEAFF
TRBJ1-1	TRBV28	15	CASSALVGANTEAFF
TRBJ1-3	TRBV30	15	CAWVPLGGSRNTIYF
TRBJ2-1	TRBV6-5	16	CASSYAGGAPYNEQFF
TRBJ2-3	TRBV7-2	19	CASSLLVASGRLSTDTQYF
TRBJ1-1	TRBV18	13	CASSPVMNTEAFF
TRBJ2-3	TRBV13	13	CASSWTATDTQYF
TRBJ1-6	TRBV19	14	CASSREWSNSPLHF
TRBJ1-5	TRBV18	15	CASSPSEGSNQPQHF
TRBJ1-2	TRBV2	12	CASRQGRVGYTF
TRBJ2-2	TRBV5-1	15	CASSLLPANTGELFF
TRBJ2-5	TRBV9	14	CASSRSGSGETQYF
TRBJ2-2	TRBV7-3	17	CASSIGPPVTNTGELFF
TRBJ1-1	TRBV10-3	14	CANSRETGGTEAFF
TRBJ2-5	TRBV11-2	15	CASSSTSGRRETQYF
TRBJ2-5	TRBV7-2	13	CASAPTRQETQYF
TRBJ2-7	TRBV5-1	15	CASSLAMGAGYEQYF
TRBJ1-6	TRBV27	13	CASSFRNNSPLHF
TRBJ1-2	TRBV5-6	16	CASSARLQGSGYGYTF
TRBJ1-3	TRBV5-1	15	CASSTAGTGGNTIYF
TRBJ1-1	TRBV27	14	CASSLQGLNTEAFF
TRBJ1-1	TRBV11-3	13	CASSSLGRTEAFF
TRBJ1-1	TRBV5-1	15	CASSIRQGDNTEAFF
TRBJ2-1	TRBV5-1	16	CASSLVLAVSYNEQFF
TRBJ1-2	TRBV5-4	15	CASSRPDRGGAGYTF
TRBJ1-2	TRBV5-6	13	CASSRGTGDGYTF
TRBJ2-7	TRBV7-2	16	CASSSLGWAGAYEQYF
TRBJ1-5	TRBV6-6	15	CASRPTGERGQPQHF
TRBJ1-3	TRBV30	15	CAWSGKTGSGNTIYF
TRBJ2-1	TRBV7-2	15	CASSYGGSGSYEQFF
TRBJ1-2	TRBV10-2	13	CACWTGKEYGYTF
TRBJ1-4	TRBV4-3	15	CASSQDSRAYEKLFF
TRBJ2-7	TRBV12-3/TRBV12-4	12	CASSLSLLEQYF
TRBJ1-4	TRBV4-1	17	CASSQDAARRAVGKLFF
TRBJ1-1	TRBV18	16	CASSPMYRGAGTEAFF
TRBJ1-6	TRBV7-9	14	CASSRDSYNSPLHF
TRBJ1-2	TRBV5-1	15	CASSRGLMASGGYTF
TRBJ2-2	TRBV10-3	15	CAISELAGGVGELFF
TRBJ2-5	TRBV5-1	14	CASSPLAQQETQYF
TRBJ1-5	TRBV15	14	CATSQEKDPWPQHF
TRBJ1-2	TRBV9	14	CASSVAQHNYGYTF
TRBJ1-2	TRBV27	11	CASRTNSGYTF
TRBJ1-6	TRBV12-5	15	CASGLGGSYNSPLHF
TRBJ2-5	TRBV12-3/TRBV12-4	13	CASLGRYQETQYF
TRBJ2-7	TRBV6-5	14	CASSHKGGAYEQYF
TRBJ2-1	TRBV4-2	16	CASSQDSSQGLNEQFF
TRBJ1-1	TRBV20-1	13	CSASRGVGTEAFF
TRBJ1-1	TRBV7-9	14	CASSNREGNTEAFF
TRBJ2-6	TRBV5-1	16	CASSPGQFSGANVLTF
TRBJ1-1	TRBV19	14	CASSKTGVNTEAFF
TRBJ1-5	TRBV5-8	13	CASSFGGFQPQHF
TRBJ1-2	TRBV15	14	CATSRDLGQGAYTF
TRBJ2-7	TRBV6-5	14	CASSRTGSSYEQYF